These 6 T cell receptor beta chains were all obtained from the same sample, sequenced in a study of pediatric ulcerative colitis. Repertoires were generated with immunoSEQ multiplex PCR, while TCRdb's copy carries only in-frame clones and drops some. The top ten clones hold over 3% of a sample with tens of thousands of clones, 60% to 85% of them seen once. One to two pinch biopsies were taken from the rectum during colonoscopy. The sequenced sample consisted of gut tissue. Every receptor here comes from a girl aged 10 to 17 with moderate ulcerative colitis.

This chain uses TRBV5-1 with TRBJ2-2; D unresolved. Germline lookup yields CDR1 SGHRS and CDR2 YFSETQ. With 0 bases removed from V and 7 bases from J, the gap between germline ends came to 7 bases. The CDR3 covers 13 residues. CDR3 loop: CASSLEVSGELFF. CDR3 coding DNA: TGCGCCAGCAGCTTGGAAGTGAGCGGGGAGCTGTTTTTT.

The chain uses TRBV18 and TRBJ2-3, with 8 bases lining up with TRBD2. CDR1 is KGHSH, CDR2 LQKENI, per germline. The V gene end was trimmed by 3 bases and the J gene end by 1 base; junction bases not matched to a gene: 12. The CDR3 contains 18 residues. The CDR3: CASSPEYDPREGTDTQYF. CDR3 nucleotides: TGTGCCAGCTCACCCGAATACGACCCGCGGGAGGGCACAGATACGCAGTATTTT.

This chain connects TRBV15 to TRBJ2-7; weak D call: TRBD1 (7 bases). V lost 0 bases and J 5 bases, leaving 17 bases between the germline ends. The CDR3 extends over 16 amino acids. Germline V gives CDR1 LNHNV, CDR2 YYDKDF (reference sequence). The CDR3 region has the DNA TGTGCCACCAGCAGAGATTACGGAGGGGGCGGGGACGAGCAGTACTTC. It specifies CATSRDYGGGGDEQYF.

The V call is TRBV30, the J call TRBJ2-7; D might be TRBD2 (6 bases). CDR1 is GTSNPN and CDR2 is SVGIG in the germline V gene (reference sequence). Trimming removed 4 bases at V and 2 bases at J, with 18 bases between. This CDR3 contains 15 residues. This chain's CDR3 is CAWTPAPGSPYEQYF. CDR3 bases: TGTGCCTGGACGCCCGCCCCCGGGAGCCCCTACGAGCAGTACTTC. Variable domain in full (rest from reference TRBV30 and TRBJ2-7): SQTIHQWPATLVQPVGSPLSLECTVEGTSNPNLYWYRQAAGRGLQLLFYSVGIGQISSEVPQNLSASRPQDRQFILSSKKLLLSDSGFYLCAWTPAPGSPYEQYFGPGTRLTVT.

This sequence joins TRBV6-1 and TRBJ1-2, with D uncertain. Germline-derived CDR1 and CDR2 are MNHNS and SASEGT. The CDR3 is 14 amino acids. V was pared by 7 bases and J by 3 bases, with 15 bases between. CDR3 nucleotide sequence: TGTGCCAGCAAAGAGGGTGTCAACTACTATGGCTACACCTTC. Its translation: CASKEGVNYYGYTF.

The V gene is TRBV19, the J gene TRBJ1-2; D unresolved. Germline V CDR1 and CDR2: LNHDA, SQIVND (reference sequence). The CDR3 loop spans 14 amino acids. V was shortened by 8 bases and J by 4 bases, with 17 bases between the two germline ends. CDR3 amino acids: CASAYEGGFYGYTF. The CDR3 nucleotides read TGTGCCAGTGCCTACGAGGGAGGGTTCTATGGCTACACCTTC. Full variable domain (rest looked up from reference TRBV19 and TRBJ1-2): DGGITQSPKYLFRKEGQNVTLSCEQNLNHDAMYWYRQDPGQGLRLIYYSQIVNDFQKGDIAEGYSVSREKKESFPLTVTSAQKNPTAFYLCASAYEGGFYGYTFGSGTRLTVV.